One sample yielded the 8 T cell receptor beta chains listed below, sequenced in a study of vaccination effects on CD4 cells after COVID-19. No antigens are known for them. Clones were read by immunoSEQ multiplex PCR, and TCRdb kept only the in-frame ones, dropping some. The repertoire holds just under 65,000 clones, with roughly 76% as singletons. Before any sequencing was done, the ViraFEST assay used viral peptide pools to expand antigen-specific CD4+ T cells. Following culture for about ten days, CD4+ T cells were isolated. Vaccinated recipients, who were negative for nucleocapsid antibodies, had no history of SARS-CoV-2 infection. The starting material was CD4+ T cells from PBMCs cultured with HCoV-OC43 spike peptides, obtained before COVID-19 vaccination. Noted subset: HCoV-OC43 spike overlapping peptide pool stimulation. The receptors derive from a human donor who received a COVID-19 vaccine.

In this sample, this clone turned up a few times. This rearrangement joins TRBV7-3 to TRBJ2-2; D uncertain. V lost 5 bases to trimming and J lost 1 base, with 2 bases between them. The CDR3 consists of 12 residues. Germline loops: CDR1 SGHTA, CDR2 FQGTGA. The CDR3: CASSKNTGELFF. CDR3 nucleotides: TGTGCCAGCAGCAAGAACACCGGGGAGCTGTTTTTT.

The chain is built from TRBV11-2 and TRBJ2-5; the match to TRBD2 covers 11 bases. The CDR3 consists of 14 residues. The J segment lost 6 bases and the V segment lost 6 bases, leaving 6 bases of the junction unmatched. The germline V gene encodes CDR1 SGHAT and CDR2 FQNNGV. The CDR3 loop reads CASRNPSGGKTQYF. Here the CDR3 DNA reads TGTGCCAGCAGAAACCCTAGCGGGGGGAAGACCCAGTACTTC.

The genes are TRBV2 and TRBJ2-7; 10 nucleotides align to TRBD1. The germline CDR1 and CDR2 sequences are SNHLY and FYNNEI. This CDR3 comprises 16 residues. V lost 7 bases to trimming and J lost 3 bases; unmatched junction nucleotides: 12. The CDR3 DNA follows: TGTGCCAGCAAACTCTCCCGGACAGGGGGGTTCTACGAGCAGTACGTC. Translated, it gives CASKLSRTGGFYEQYV.

This sequence joins TRBV6-6 and TRBJ2-7; 8 positions agree with TRBD1. J gave up 0 bases and V 6 bases, and 4 bases lay outside the gene matches. This CDR3 has 14 residues. Germline V CDR1 and CDR2: MNHNY, SVGAGI (reference sequence). The chain's CDR3 is CASRPGTGSYEQYV. The CDR3 nucleotides are TGTGCCAGCAGGCCCGGGACAGGCTCCTACGAGCAGTACGTC.

The gene calls are TRBV5-1 and TRBJ1-4; 7 bases fit TRBD1. This CDR3 has 15 residues. Germline lookup yields CDR1 SGHRS and CDR2 YFSETQ. V was pared by 1 base and J by 5 bases, with 5 bases of the junction left unmatched. CDR3 region: CASSLTGAINEKLFF. The CDR3 DNA reads TGCGCCAGCAGCTTGACAGGGGCGATAAATGAAAAACTGTTTTTT.

The V and J genes are TRBV6-1 and TRBJ2-4; D might be TRBD1 (5 bases). Trimming stripped 4 bases from V and 2 bases from J, with 18 bases between. CDR3 length: 17 amino acids. Germline lookup yields CDR1 MNHNS and CDR2 SASEGT. The CDR3 nucleotides read TGTGCCAGCAGTGTAAACCTTCAGGGTTTTTCCAAAAACATTCAGTACTTC. Residues: CASSVNLQGFSKNIQYF.

The rearrangement joins TRBV5-5 to TRBJ1-5; perhaps TRBD1 as D (6 bases). Trimming pared 4 bases from V and 6 bases from J, leaving 14 bases between. Germline V gives CDR1 SGHKS, CDR2 YYEKEE (reference sequence). The length of the CDR3 is 14 residues. The CDR3 nucleotides read TGTGCCAGCAGCACCTCAGGGGCTGGTCAGCCCCAGCATTTT. Its protein product is CASSTSGAGQPQHF.

This rearrangement joins TRBV25-1 to TRBJ1-6; D is undetermined. The germline V and J ends were trimmed by 5 bases and 10 bases, with 15 bases remaining between them. Germline CDR1 and CDR2: MGHDK and SYGVNS. This CDR3 has 14 residues. The CDR3, as DNA: TGTGCCAGCAGTCCGAATGCCTTATGGTCACCCCTCCACTTT. Encoded protein: CASSPNALWSPLHF.